These 7 T cell receptor beta chains were all obtained from the same sample, sequenced in a study of blood T cell repertoires in COVID-19. TCRdb keeps only in-frame clones here, not all; method: immunoSEQ multiplex PCR. The table shows around 150,000 clones, with around nine tenths occurring only once. Sequenced: peripheral blood. These receptor sequences come from a woman aged 70-85 years with COVID-19, enrolled during active disease.

CDR3 sequence reads: CASSQPLERALTDTQYF. The CDR3 DNA reads as TGCGCCAGCAGCCAACCCTTGGAGCGGGCCCTCACAGATACGCAGTATTTT. The V call is TRBV5-1, the J call TRBJ2-3; possible D gene TRBD2, 6 bases. Trimming pared 4 bases from V and 2 bases from J, leaving 20 bases between. This CDR3 region has 17 residues. Germline CDR1 and CDR2: SGHRS and YFSETQ.

In the case of this clone: The junction departs from germline at one end; a sequencing error may be responsible. Other DNA sequences in this specimen translate into the identical CDR3. The V and J genes are TRBV18 and TRBJ2-5, with 9 bases that match TRBD1. The CDR3 consists of 14 residues. Germline-derived CDR1 and CDR2 are KGHSH and LQKENI. CDR3 amino acids: CASSPQGAVETQYF. The CDR3 DNA reads as TGTGCCAGCTCGCCACAGGGGGCGGTAGAGACCCAGTACTTC. The full variable domain, in which reference TRBV18 and TRBJ2-5 provide the parts outside the CDR3, is NAGVMQNPRHLVRRRGQEARLRCSPMKGHSHVYWYRQLPEEGLKFMVYLQKENIIDESGMPKERFSAEFPKEGPSILRIQQVVRGDSAAYFCASSPQGAVETQYFGPGTRLLVL.

This clone was counted a few times. The chain joins TRBV6-5 to TRBJ1-5; possible D gene TRBD1, 5 bases. V was clipped by 8 bases and J by 5 bases, with 10 bases between them. This CDR3 region has 12 residues. Germline values: CDR1 MNHEY, CDR2 SVGAGI. CDR3 DNA sequence: TGTGCCAGCTCTAGGGGATATCAGCCCCAGCATTTT. This gives the protein CASSRGYQPQHF.

The rearrangement links TRBV19 to TRBJ1-5; D is uncertain. V was shortened by 6 bases and J by 7 bases, with 13 bases between the two germline ends. There are 13 residues in the CDR3. Per germline, CDR1 LNHDA and CDR2 SQIVND (reference sequence). This chain's CDR3 is CASREGGGQPQHF. In nucleotides, the CDR3 is TGTGCCAGTAGAGAGGGTGGAGGGCAGCCCCAGCATTTT. The full variable domain, completed using reference TRBV19 and TRBJ1-5, is DGGITQSPKYLFRKEGQNVTLSCEQNLNHDAMYWYRQDPGQGLRLIYYSQIVNDFQKGDIAEGYSVSREKKESFPLTVTSAQKNPTAFYLCASREGGGQPQHFGDGTRLSIL.

The genes are TRBV9 and TRBJ1-5; TRBD1 agrees at 9 bases. The germline CDR1 and CDR2 sequences are SGDLS and YYNGEE. J was trimmed by 4 bases and V by 3 bases; bases with no gene match: 5. The CDR3 runs to 15 residues. The CDR3 loop reads CASSADDRGNQPQHF. The CDR3 DNA sequence: TGTGCCAGCAGCGCAGATGACAGGGGGAATCAGCCCCAGCATTTT.

This clone was counted only a few times. The chain joins TRBV19 to TRBJ1-5, with unresolved D. The V gene lost 4 bases and the J gene lost 0 bases, with 13 bases spanning the gap. Germline values: CDR1 LNHDA, CDR2 SQIVND (reference sequence). The CDR3 has 16 amino acids. The CDR3 loop is CASSTGVGNSNQPQHF. In nucleotides, the CDR3 is TGTGCCAGTAGTACCGGGGTAGGGAATAGCAATCAGCCCCAGCATTTT.

The chain is built from TRBV7-9 and TRBJ1-2, with 9 bases that match TRBD1. This CDR3 comprises 12 residues. Trimming cost V 8 bases and J 4 bases; bases outside gene matches: 2. The germline V gene encodes CDR1 SEHNR and CDR2 FQNEAQ (reference sequence). The CDR3: CASPTGGYGYTF. Written as DNA, the CDR3 is TGTGCCAGCCCGACAGGGGGCTATGGCTACACCTTC.